These 19 T cell receptor beta chains were sequenced from one sample in a study of identical twins. MiXCR, applied by TCRdb to the 5' RACE reads, yields one record per CDR3 protein. Of fewer than 800,000 distinct CDR3 sequences detected, about 7.1% appear once; the ten largest clones hold 1.5% to 2%. The sample also formed part of further work on yellow fever vaccine responses in identical twins.

Input material: PBMCs. The receptors originated from a woman aged 18-29 years in good health.

In its sample, this clonotype was seen many times. The chain has TRBV29-1 and TRBJ2-7; 7 nucleotides align to TRBD1. J was trimmed by 4 bases and V by 6 bases; bases with no gene match: 9. The CDR3 runs to 13 residues. The germline V gene encodes CDR1 SQVTM and CDR2 ANQGSEA. The CDR3 here is CSVQTGLVYEQYF. CDR3 DNA sequence: TGCAGCGTCCAGACAGGGTTGGTGTACGAGCAGTACTTC.

This clonotype was recorded many times. The chain combines TRBV4-1 with TRBJ1-2, with no clear D. The CDR3 is 16 residues long. Looked up from germline, CDR1 is MGHRA and CDR2 is YSYEKL. V lost 0 bases to trimming and J lost 0 bases, with 11 bases between them. In nucleotides, the CDR3 is TGCGCCAGCAGCCAAGACCCCGGACGGCCTAACTATGGCTACACCTTC. Translation: CASSQDPGRPNYGYTF.

In its sample, this clonotype was seen a few times. The chain carries TRBV27 and TRBJ2-4, with 9 bases identical to TRBD1. Germline loops: CDR1 MNHEY, CDR2 SMNVEV (reference sequence). Trimming at V came to 4 bases and at J to 8 bases, leaving 3 bases not matched to a gene. The CDR3 is made up of 13 amino acids. The CDR3 DNA reads TGTGCCAGCAGTTCGGACAGGGGAGACATTCAGTACTTC. Protein sequence: CASSSDRGDIQYF.

This clonotype was seen a handful of times. CDR3 bases: TGTGCCAGCAGCCGAGGACTTGTGGGGGACAATGAGCAGTTCTTC. Its translation: CASSRGLVGDNEQFF. This chain connects TRBV7-6 to TRBJ2-1, with D possibly called TRBD1 or TRBD2 (5 bases each). The germline gives CDR1 SGHVS, CDR2 FNYEAQ. This CDR3 contains 15 residues. V was trimmed by 5 bases and J by 5 bases, leaving 16 bases between them.

This clonotype has a handful of counts. The chain is built from TRBV12-3 or TRBV12-4 and TRBJ2-2; 11 bases are shared with TRBD1. After removal of 3 bases from V and 5 bases from J, the junction contained 8 bases not matched to a gene. This CDR3 has 17 residues. CDR3 coding DNA: TGTGCCAGCAGTTTCCAGGGACAGGGGGTGAGGACCGGGGAGCTGTTTTTT. Translation gives CASSFQGQGVRTGELFF.

In its sample, this clonotype was seen many times. The chain carries TRBV5-1 and TRBJ1-1; TRBD1 agrees at 7 bases. The CDR3 contains 15 residues. Germline CDR1 SGHRS, CDR2 YFSETQ. Losses at the gene ends were 4 bases for V and 4 bases for J; bases not matched to a gene: 10. The CDR3 region is CASSPWTGVRTEAFF. CDR3 coding DNA: TGCGCCAGCAGCCCCTGGACAGGTGTGCGCACTGAAGCTTTCTTT. Full variable domain (missing parts from reference TRBV5-1 and TRBJ1-1): KAGVTQTPRYLIKTRGQQVTLSCSPISGHRSVSWYQQTPGQGLQFLFEYFSETQRNKGNFPGRFSGRQFSNSRSEMNVSTLELGDSALYLCASSPWTGVRTEAFFGQGTRLTVV.

In its sample, this clonotype was seen a few times. The chain combines TRBV7-9 with TRBJ1-2; TRBD1 might be the D (5 bases). V was trimmed by 4 bases and J by 4 bases, leaving 19 bases between them. Germline V gene lookup returns CDR1 SEHNR and CDR2 FQNEAQ (reference sequence). The CDR3 length is 16 residues. CDR3 DNA sequence: TGTGCCAGCAGCTCGGTAGGCAGGGAGGGGAGCTATGGCTACACCTTC. The encoded protein is CASSSVGREGSYGYTF.

This clonotype was recorded a few times. The gene calls are TRBV18 and TRBJ2-2; D unresolved. Germline lookup yields CDR1 KGHSH and CDR2 LQKENI. The CDR3 runs 14 residues. The V end was cut by 4 bases, the J end by 4 bases, with 10 bases between. This CDR3 is CASSQPPGTGELFF. In DNA, the CDR3 is TGTGCCAGCTCACAACCGCCAGGCACCGGGGAGCTGTTTTTT. Complete variable domain (other parts from reference TRBV18 and TRBJ2-2): NAGVMQNPRHLVRRRGQEARLRCSPMKGHSHVYWYRQLPEEGLKFMVYLQKENIIDESGMPKERFSAEFPKEGPSILRIQQVVRGDSAAYFCASSQPPGTGELFFGEGSRLTVL.

This clonotype was detected many times. J is TRBJ2-1 and V is TRBV7-9; 9 positions match TRBD1. CDR3 size: 14 residues. V shed 5 bases and J 9 bases; nucleotides not matched to a gene: 8. Germline CDR1 SEHNR, CDR2 FQNEAQ (reference sequence). The CDR3 DNA follows: TGTGCCAGCAGCCGCCGGGACAGGGAATCTGAGCAGTTCTTC. This sequence encodes CASSRRDRESEQFF.

This clonotype was detected ten times or more. The CDR3 coding sequence is TGTGCCATCATAACAGGGGTTCGGACTGAAGCTTTCTTT. Translating gives CAIITGVRTEAFF. The J gene is TRBJ1-1, the V gene TRBV6-1; 7 nucleotides align to TRBD1. The CDR3 runs to 13 residues. Germline V gene data show CDR1 as MNHNS and CDR2 as SASEGT. V gave up 10 bases and J gave up 5 bases; unmatched junction bases: 10.

A few counts support this clonotype. V is TRBV10-3 and J is TRBJ1-1, with D possibly matching TRBD1 (6 bases). Trimming removed 4 bases at V and 1 base at J, with 10 bases between. Germline-derived CDR1 and CDR2 are ENHRY and SYGVKD. The CDR3 loop spans 14 amino acids. The CDR3 nucleotides are TGTGCCATCAGTGGGACGACAGGGAACACTGAAGCTTTCTTT. Translation: CAISGTTGNTEAFF.

This clonotype appeared a few times. CDR3 coding DNA: TGCAGTGCTTCACAGGGGGCTGATGACGAGCAGTACTTC. Translation gives CSASQGADDEQYF. This chain links TRBV20-1 with TRBJ2-7; 9 positions match TRBD1. Per germline, CDR1 DFQATT and CDR2 SNEGSKA (reference sequence). V gave up 5 bases and J gave up 5 bases; unmatched junction bases: 7. There are 13 residues in the CDR3.

The V gene is TRBV12-3 or TRBV12-4, the J gene TRBJ2-7; perhaps TRBD2 as D (7 bases). The CDR3 has 14 amino acids. With 8 bases removed from V and 7 bases from J, the gap between germline ends came to 21 bases. CDR3 in amino acids: CASVEGGSSREQYF. The CDR3 coding sequence is TGTGCCAGCGTCGAGGGGGGGTCATCGAGGGAGCAGTACTTC.

This clonotype came up a few times. This sequence joins TRBV4-3 and TRBJ2-2; TRBD2 matches 14 bases. The CDR3 spans 24 residues. V gave up 0 bases and J gave up 0 bases; unmatched junction bases: 18. The germline gives CDR1 LGHNA, CDR2 YSLEER. This CDR3 is CASSQDQIAGLAGVGPANTGELFF. CDR3 bases: TGCGCCAGCAGCCAAGATCAGATCGCGGGACTAGCGGGAGTGGGGCCCGCGAACACCGGGGAGCTGTTTTTT.

This clonotype was seen more than once but under ten times. This chain links TRBV3-1 with TRBJ1-1; the D is unclear. Trimming stripped 3 bases from V and 2 bases from J, with 7 bases between. Germline V gene lookup returns CDR1 LGHDT and CDR2 YNNKEL (reference sequence). This CDR3 is 13 amino acids long. The DNA of the CDR3 is TGTGCCAGCAGCCATTACAGTAACACTGAAGCTTTCTTT. This sequence encodes CASSHYSNTEAFF.

The chain combines TRBV27 with TRBJ1-1, with D perhaps TRBD1 (6 bases). Trimming stripped 6 bases from V and 5 bases from J, with 13 bases between. Germline V CDR1 and CDR2: MNHEY, SMNVEV (reference sequence). This CDR3 is 13 amino acids long. Here the CDR3 reads CASSPGGLTEAFF. The CDR3 DNA is TGTGCCAGCAGCCCGGGGGGGCTTACTGAAGCTTTCTTT.

This clonotype was counted ten times or more. The V call is TRBV12-3 or TRBV12-4, the J call TRBJ2-7, with 7 bases lining up with TRBD1. The junction had 1 base not matched to a gene; V was cut back by 4 bases and J by 4 bases. This CDR3 spans 12 amino acids. The CDR3 DNA is TGTGCCAGCAGTTCGACAGGGTACGAGCAGTACGTC. Its protein is CASSSTGYEQYV.

This clonotype was counted ten times or more. The chain joins TRBV6-1 to TRBJ1-1, with TRBD1 matching over 8 bases. The trim removed 8 bases at V and 4 bases at J, leaving 6 bases unmatched. Germline V gene data show CDR1 as MNHNS and CDR2 as SASEGT. The CDR3 is 13 residues long. The CDR3 DNA follows: TGTGCCAGCCGACGAACAGGGGGCACTGAAGCTTTCTTT. The encoded protein is CASRRTGGTEAFF.

V is TRBV7-9 and J is TRBJ2-1; TRBD2 matches 10 bases. Trimming at V came to 1 base and at J to 13 bases, leaving 7 bases not matched to a gene. The CDR3 is made up of 14 amino acids. Looked up from germline, CDR1 is SEHNR and CDR2 is FQNEAQ (reference sequence). The DNA for the CDR3 is TGTGCCAGCAGCTTAGTCGTAGCGGGAGGAGGCCAGTTCTTC. It specifies CASSLVVAGGGQFF.